One T cell receptor (beta chain) is described in this entry. Antigen: not known. V dropped 3 bases and J dropped 1 base, with 12 bases sitting between them. Per the germline V gene, CDR1 is MDHEN and CDR2 is SYDVKM. This CDR3 has 16 amino acids. This sample is drawn from a study of cytomegalovirus exposure and HLA in healthy donors. Findings and limits, study-wide: What was likely a sequencing artifact was a cluster of highly shared sequence variants. The authors excluded some V segments, including TRBV6-2 and TRBV6-3, as indistinguishable.

In the PCR, 60 Vbeta and 13 Jbeta primers were used. Some clones are missing from TCRdb's copy, which holds only in-frame ones; the method was immunoSEQ multiplex PCR. The sample records 100,000 to 150,000 clones, over 60% being singletons. The chain is built from TRBV28 and TRBJ2-2; D remains unclear. Sequencing was performed on PBMCs. This TCR derives from a female donor in good health and CMV-seronegative. For the CDR3, the DNA is TGTGCCAGCAGTTTTTCCTCTGAGTTGAACACCGGGGAGCTGTTTTTT. It specifies CASSFSSELNTGELFF.